This entry lists 24 T cell receptor beta chains sequenced from one sample in a study of patients and donors after allogeneic stem cell transplantation. A single record per CDR3 protein comes from TCRdb applying MiXCR to the RT-PCR reads. The sample includes about a million distinct CDR3 sequences, 18% seen only once; the top ten take roughly 6%. The sequencing sample was made of blood, either unsorted or a sorted T cell fraction (not recorded which). These receptors were taken from a human donor who was either an allogeneic HSCT recipient or a stem cell or donor lymphocyte infusion donor (not recorded which). It is not recorded whose cells these are; they may come from a transplant donor.

The V gene is TRBV5-1, the J gene TRBJ2-7; 10 bases are a match to TRBD1. Germline loops: CDR1 SGHRS, CDR2 YFSETQ. This CDR3 comprises 15 residues. V shed 3 bases and J 7 bases; nucleotides not matched to a gene: 10. CDR3 nucleotide sequence: TGCGCCAGCAGCTACCGGGACAGGGGACTGAGTGAGCAGTACTTC. This gives the protein CASSYRDRGLSEQYF.

The chain employs TRBV3-1 and TRBJ1-5; tentative D call: TRBD1 (6 bases). Germline CDR1 is LGHDT and CDR2 is YNNKEL (reference sequence). This CDR3 has 14 amino acids. The V and J ends lost 4 bases and 4 bases respectively, with 11 bases between them. The CDR3 spells CASSRRGMNQPQHF. CDR3 sequence (DNA): TGTGCCAGCAGCCGCAGGGGTATGAATCAGCCCCAGCATTTT.

The V and J genes are TRBV25-1 and TRBJ1-3; 7 nucleotides match TRBD1. CDR1 and CDR2 (germline): MGHDK, SYGVNS. This CDR3 is built from 17 residues. The trim removed 5 bases at V and 4 bases at J, leaving 14 bases unmatched. The CDR3 is CASSPTDRSEGGNTIYF. The CDR3 DNA reads as TGTGCCAGCAGTCCTACGGACAGGTCCGAGGGGGGAAACACCATATATTTT.

The rearrangement links TRBV2 to TRBJ1-2, with D hard to call. Trimming took 4 bases from V and 5 from J, leaving 5 bases between them. CDR1 SNHLY and CDR2 FYNNEI come from the germline V gene. The CDR3 spans 11 residues. This CDR3 is CASSGLYGYTF. Written as DNA, the CDR3 is TGTGCCAGCAGTGGTTTATATGGCTACACCTTC.

This clonotype was found a few times. The rearrangement joins TRBV5-1 to TRBJ2-7; 7 positions agree with TRBD1. The length of the CDR3 is 13 residues. Germline V gene lookup returns CDR1 SGHRS and CDR2 YFSETQ. Trimming removed 8 bases from V and 3 bases from J; junction bases left unmatched: 8. CDR3 protein: CARPRGPFYEQYF. Here the CDR3 DNA reads TGCGCCAGACCTAGGGGGCCTTTCTACGAGCAGTACTTC. Full variable domain (remainder filled in from reference TRBV5-1 and TRBJ2-7): KAGVTQTPRYLIKTRGQQVTLSCSPISGHRSVSWYQQTPGQGLQFLFEYFSETQRNKGNFPGRFSGRQFSNSRSEMNVSTLELGDSALYLCARPRGPFYEQYFGPGTRLTVT.

This clonotype has more than one count but fewer than ten. The chain has TRBV7-9 and TRBJ2-7; 7 bases line up with TRBD2. V shed 1 base, J shed 3 bases, and the junction held 9 bases outside the gene matches. Germline-derived CDR1 and CDR2 are SEHNR and FQNEAQ (reference sequence). The CDR3 has 16 residues. CDR3 residues: CASSLVGRGSIYEQYF. CDR3 nucleotide sequence: TGTGCCAGCAGCTTAGTGGGGCGGGGGAGCATCTACGAGCAGTACTTC.

This clonotype has a handful of counts. J is TRBJ2-3 and V is TRBV5-1; tentatively, D is TRBD1 or TRBD2 (7 bases each). In germline, CDR1 is SGHRS, CDR2 YFSETQ. This CDR3 has 16 amino acids. Trimming took off 3 bases at V and 4 bases at J, with 18 bases between the two ends. The CDR3 region is CASSSGGGVSADTQYF. The CDR3 DNA reads TGCGCCAGCAGCTCAGGGGGGGGCGTTAGCGCAGATACGCAGTATTTT.

This clonotype was recorded a few times. This chain connects TRBV19 to TRBJ2-7, with 12 nucleotides matching TRBD1. This CDR3 contains 16 residues. CDR1 and CDR2 (germline): LNHDA, SQIVND (reference sequence). The J segment lost 5 bases and the V segment lost 6 bases, leaving 11 bases of the junction unmatched. CDR3 sequence (DNA): TGTGCCAGTAGCCCTACACCGGGGACAGGGGGCAACGAGCAGTACTTC. Translated, it gives CASSPTPGTGGNEQYF.

This clonotype was counted between two and nine times. The rearrangement links TRBV5-1 to TRBJ1-1; D remains unclear. The CDR3 length is 17 residues. The ends were cut back, 1 base at V and 1 base at J, with 17 bases in the middle. Germline lookup yields CDR1 SGHRS and CDR2 YFSETQ. DNA of the CDR3: TGCGCCAGCAGCTTGTTAGCATTAAGGGTCCCGAACACTGAAGCTTTCTTT. Translating gives CASSLLALRVPNTEAFF.

This rearrangement joins TRBV20-1 to TRBJ2-1; D may be TRBD2 (5 bases). Germline V gives CDR1 DFQATT, CDR2 SNEGSKA (reference sequence). The CDR3 contains 13 residues. V was cut by 4 bases and J by 4 bases, with 11 bases left in between. CDR3 sequence reads: CSATPLGYNEQFF. In nucleotides, the CDR3 is TGCAGTGCTACACCACTAGGATACAATGAGCAGTTCTTC.

The gene calls are TRBV5-4 and TRBJ2-1; perhaps TRBD2 as D (5 bases). Trimming took off 4 bases at V and 8 bases at J, with 19 bases between the two ends. The germline CDR1 and CDR2 sequences are SGHNT and YYREEE (reference sequence). This CDR3 has 15 amino acids. CDR3 in amino acids: CASSLQLASRDEQFF. In DNA, the CDR3 is TGTGCCAGCAGCCTTCAGCTAGCATCTAGAGATGAGCAGTTCTTC.

Ten or more counts support this clonotype. CDR3 in amino acids: CASSSLGNTIYF. The CDR3 coding sequence is TGTGCCAGCAGCTCACTCGGAAACACCATATATTTT. The V gene is TRBV7-2, the J gene TRBJ1-3; D is unresolved. Trimming took off 4 bases at V and 4 bases at J, with 5 bases between the two ends. The germline CDR1 and CDR2 sequences are SGHTA and FQGNSA. This CDR3 is built from 12 residues.

This clonotype has just a few counts. The rearrangement links TRBV7-2 to TRBJ1-4; 8 bases are a match to TRBD1. This CDR3 comprises 14 residues. Looked up from germline, CDR1 is SGHTA and CDR2 is FQGNSA. The ends lost 5 bases at V and 9 bases at J; junction bases unmatched: 8. CDR3 sequence (DNA): TGTGCCAGCAGCGGTACAGGGGGGACTAAAAAACTGTTTTTT. Amino acids: CASSGTGGTKKLFF.

The J gene is TRBJ2-3, the V gene TRBV12-3 or TRBV12-4; D remains ambiguous. CDR3 size: 14 residues. V was cut by 8 bases and J by 5 bases, with 17 bases left in between. As DNA, the CDR3 is TGTGCCAGCTCAGGCCAGCCCAAGCGAGATACGCAGTATTTT. Translated: CASSGQPKRDTQYF.

The rearrangement uses TRBV20-1 and TRBJ2-3; 10 bases are a match to TRBD2. V shed 3 bases and J 5 bases; nucleotides not matched to a gene: 11. In germline, CDR1 is DFQATT, CDR2 SNEGSKA (reference sequence). This CDR3 is built from 16 residues. The CDR3 nucleotides are TGCAGTGCTAGCCTCGTGGCTAGCGGGAGTGAAGATACGCAGTATTTT. As protein: CSASLVASGSEDTQYF.

This sequence joins TRBV12-3 or TRBV12-4 and TRBJ2-5, with 11 bases identical to TRBD2. J gave up 0 bases and V 6 bases, and 3 bases lay outside the gene matches. CDR3 length equals 15 residues. The CDR3 spells CASRGLAVDQETQYF. The CDR3 bases are TGTGCCAGCAGGGGACTAGCGGTTGACCAAGAGACCCAGTACTTC.

The chain couples TRBV5-7 to TRBJ1-1; TRBD1 matches 8 bases. Being an ORF, TRBV5-7 has a function that is uncertain. V shed 0 bases and J 3 bases; nucleotides not matched to a gene: 4. The CDR3 loop spans 15 amino acids. CDR3 sequence (DNA): TGTGCCAGCAGCTTGGACGCAGGGGGCTACACTGAAGCTTTCTTT. It encodes CASSLDAGGYTEAFF.

This clonotype showed up just a few times. The chain combines TRBV6-2 or TRBV6-3 with TRBJ2-1; a possible D gene is TRBD2 (6 bases). CDR3 length equals 14 residues. V was clipped by 8 bases and J by 3 bases, with 14 bases between them. Germline CDR1 and CDR2: MNHEY and SVGEGT. The CDR3 DNA sequence: TGTGCCAGCGGTTGGGTGGGGGGCTACAATGAGCAGTTCTTC. Amino acid sequence: CASGWVGGYNEQFF.

This clonotype showed up many times. The chain is built from TRBV5-1 and TRBJ2-1; TRBD2 matches at 11 bases. After removal of 3 bases from V and 4 bases from J, the junction contained 6 bases not matched to a gene. Germline assignment: CDR1 SGHRS and CDR2 YFSETQ. This CDR3 is 16 amino acids long. The CDR3 coding sequence is TGCGCCAGCAGCTCCCAGACTAGCGGGATTTACAATGAGCAGTTCTTC. Protein: CASSSQTSGIYNEQFF.

This clonotype was recorded a few times. Just one base apart from a much larger clone, this may be a read error. The chain is built from TRBV24-1 and TRBJ2-3, with D tentatively TRBD2 (5 bases). Germline CDR1 and CDR2: KGHDR and SFDVKD. The CDR3 totals 12 residues. Trimming took 11 bases from V and 0 from J, leaving 8 bases between them. In DNA form, the CDR3 reads TGTGCCATCAGGACTAGCACAGATACGCAGTATTTT. It is translated as CAIRTSTDTQYF.

This clonotype has a handful of counts. The rearrangement links TRBV6-1 to TRBJ1-2; tentative D call: TRBD1 (6 bases). V shed 8 bases and J shed 6 bases, with 13 bases lying between them. CDR3 size: 12 residues. Germline CDR1 and CDR2: MNHNS and SASEGT. CDR3 protein: CASDTGPDGYTF. The CDR3 region has the DNA TGTGCCAGCGACACAGGGCCTGATGGCTACACCTTC.

The CDR3, as DNA: TGTGCCATCAGTGAGTCAACATCCCTGGGACAGGGGCCGCGCTACACCTTC. It encodes CAISESTSLGQGPRYTF. The chain recombines TRBV10-3 with TRBJ1-2; 10 bases are a match to TRBD1. CDR1 is ENHRY, CDR2 SYGVKD, per germline. V lost 0 bases, J lost 9 bases, and 13 bases stayed unmatched. The CDR3 is 17 amino acids.

The genes are TRBV7-9 and TRBJ2-1; 7 nucleotides line up with TRBD2. With 2 bases clipped from V and 3 bases from J, the junction kept 1 base outside the gene matches. Per germline, CDR1 SEHNR and CDR2 FQNEAQ (reference sequence). The CDR3 runs to 14 residues. In DNA, the CDR3 is TGTGCCAGCAGCTTACTAGCGGACTACAATGAGCAGTTCTTC. The encoded protein is CASSLLADYNEQFF.

V is TRBV18 and J is TRBJ1-1; 8 positions agree with TRBD1. V lost 4 bases, J lost 3 bases, and 7 bases stayed unmatched. Germline CDR1 reads KGHSH; CDR2 reads LQKENI. The CDR3 has 15 residues. The CDR3 nucleotides read TGTGCCAGCTCACGACGCAGGGGGCAGGACACTGAAGCTTTCTTT. It encodes CASSRRRGQDTEAFF.